One and the same sample provided the 2 T cell receptor beta chains below, sequenced in a study of PD-1 blockade in classical Hodgkin lymphoma. Autologous stem cell transplantation was followed by relapse in every patient, and brentuximab vedotin exposure varied. The protocol was immunoSEQ multiplex PCR, while the TCRdb copy is restricted to in-frame clones and leaves out a portion. The sample yields more than 30,000 clones, less than 85% seen once. The sample was peripheral blood mononuclear cells (PBMCs), taken before the second cycle of nivolumab. The receptor set was obtained from a human donor with classical Hodgkin lymphoma.

The V call is TRBV5-1, the J call TRBJ2-1; the match to TRBD2 covers 8 bases. Per the germline V gene, CDR1 is SGHRS and CDR2 is YFSETQ. There are 14 residues in the CDR3. The trim removed 4 bases at V and 5 bases at J, leaving 5 bases unmatched. The CDR3 DNA sequence: TGCGCCAGCAGCGCCTCGGGGGGGAACAATGAGCAGTTCTTC. It specifies CASSASGGNNEQFF.

The chain carries TRBV7-8 and TRBJ2-1; perhaps TRBD1 as D (6 bases). Germline-derived CDR1 and CDR2 are SGHVS and FQNEAQ. The V end was cut by 8 bases, the J end by 10 bases, with 24 bases between. The CDR3 spans 15 residues. In nucleotides, the CDR3 is TGTGCCAGCCGAGAAGAGGCAGGGGTCCTAGGGGAGCAGTTCTTC. Translation gives CASREEAGVLGEQFF.